These 3 T cell receptor beta chains came from one sample sequenced in a study of T cells in Graves' hyperthyroidism and ophthalmopathy (dated by TCRdb to about 2019). The library was generated by multiplex PCR. Instrument used: Illumina HiSeq 2000. The TCR beta CDR3 regions were amplified from RNA transcripts. The first round of RT-PCR for the TCR CDR3 was performed with the HTBI primer set and the Qiagen OneStep RT-PCR kit. TCRdb handled the public reads itself, with Q25 trimming in fastp and clone calling in MiXCR, and kept productive beta chains. Rows matching on CDR3 protein sequence are summarized as one entry with the most common DNA and genes. The sample table lists around 620,000 distinct CDR3 sequences, about 16% of them with a count of one. The biggest ten clones account for 3% to 4% of the sample. The sequencing input was blood. These receptors were collected from a woman in her thirties with Graves' hyperthyroidism.

This clonotype was counted ten times or more. The chain joins TRBV24-1 to TRBJ2-7; tentative D call: TRBD2 (5 bases). The V end was cut by 5 bases, the J end by 3 bases, with 10 bases between. CDR3 size: 13 residues. Germline assignment: CDR1 KGHDR and CDR2 SFDVKD. The CDR3 protein is CATSGERSYEQYF. The CDR3 DNA reads as TGTGCCACCAGTGGGGAGCGGAGCTACGAGCAGTACTTC.

This clonotype was observed a few times. Here the CDR3 reads CASSLAGGEGTDTQYF. The CDR3 bases are TGCGCCAGCAGCTTGGCCGGGGGGGAAGGCACAGATACGCAGTATTTT. The V and J genes are TRBV5-1 and TRBJ2-3; 8 bases map to TRBD2. The CDR3 sequence is 16 residues long. From germline, CDR1 is SGHRS and CDR2 YFSETQ. V gave up 0 bases and J gave up 1 base; unmatched junction bases: 4.

Only a few counts were recorded for this clonotype. This rearrangement joins TRBV9 to TRBJ1-3; D is perhaps TRBD1 (6 bases). The germline CDR1 and CDR2 sequences are SGDLS and YYNGEE. The CDR3 covers 13 residues. The V end was cut by 3 bases, the J end by 4 bases, with 8 bases between. This CDR3 reads CASSAGTGNTIYF. In DNA form, the CDR3 reads TGTGCCAGCAGCGCGGGGACAGGAAACACCATATATTTT.